The 25 T cell receptor beta chains in this list originate from one sample, sequenced in a study of T cell repertoires in cytomegalovirus infection. TCRdb redid the calling of the reads with MiXCR, one entry per CDR3 protein. The data show some 500,000 distinct CDR3 sequences, approximately 40% seen once. No cognate antigen is known for these TCRs. The sample in question was cultured PBMCs, obtained from culture after CMV antigen stimulation. These receptor sequences come from a human donor in good health (CMV status not recorded). Some clones in this sample may be carry-over from other donors' samples.

This clonotype occurred a few times. V usage is TRBV7-2 and J usage is TRBJ2-1, with D maybe TRBD2 (7 bases). The CDR3 consists of 19 residues. Trimming pared 5 bases from V and 3 bases from J, leaving 26 bases between. The germline V gene has CDR1 SGHTA and CDR2 FQGNSA. CDR3 residues: CASSPKLGAGAPFYNEQFF. DNA for the CDR3: TGTGCCAGCAGCCCCAAACTGGGGGCGGGAGCCCCTTTCTACAATGAGCAGTTCTTC.

The chain joins TRBV7-2 to TRBJ1-2; 7 bases agree with TRBD1. The V gene's germline CDR1 is SGHTA and CDR2 FQGNSA. This CDR3 region has 14 residues. V gave up 4 bases and J gave up 3 bases; unmatched junction bases: 5. DNA for the CDR3: TGTGCCAGCAGCTCCTACAGGGGCGACTATGGCTACACCTTC. Its translation: CASSSYRGDYGYTF.

The chain joins TRBV6-1 to TRBJ2-7, with a possible D match to TRBD2 (5 bases). The CDR3 has 11 amino acids. The germline V gene has CDR1 MNHNS and CDR2 SASEGT. V lost 7 bases and J 6 bases, leaving 10 bases between the germline ends. The CDR3 loop is CASTSGSEQYF. Here the CDR3 DNA reads TGTGCCAGCACATCGGGGTCCGAGCAGTACTTC.

J is TRBJ2-1 and V is TRBV28, with D possibly TRBD1 on 6 matching bases. Germline CDR1 is MDHEN and CDR2 is SYDVKM. The CDR3 length is 13 residues. Trimming removed 5 bases at V and 3 bases at J, with 8 bases between. This CDR3 is CASSQTGYNEQFF. DNA of the CDR3: TGTGCCAGCAGTCAGACAGGCTACAATGAGCAGTTCTTC. The full variable domain, with the rest looked up from reference TRBV28 and TRBJ2-1, is DVKVTQSSRYLVKRTGEKVFLECVQDMDHENMFWYRQDPGLGLRLIYFSYDVKMKEKGDIPEGYSVSREKKERFSLILESASTNQTSMYLCASSQTGYNEQFFGPGTRLTVL.

The V call is TRBV6-8, the J call TRBJ2-5, with D possibly matching TRBD1 (5 bases). Germline loops: CDR1 MNHGY, CDR2 SAAAGT. V lost 7 bases, J lost 1 base, and 7 bases lay in between. The CDR3 length is 12 residues. This chain's CDR3 is CASTTAQETQYF. The DNA of the CDR3 is TGTGCCAGCACGACAGCCCAAGAGACCCAGTACTTC.

This clonotype was detected only a few times. V gene TRBV11-2 combines with J gene TRBJ2-7; D remains unclear. The CDR3 runs 14 residues. V shed 5 bases and J shed 6 bases, with 17 bases lying between them. Germline CDR1 reads SGHAT; CDR2 reads FQNNGV. This CDR3 reads CASSPLTSRGEQYF. CDR3 nucleotides: TGTGCCAGCAGCCCCCTGACGAGCCGTGGCGAGCAGTACTTC.

This rearrangement joins TRBV19 to TRBJ1-2; tentatively, D is TRBD1 (6 bases). The V end lost 1 base, the J end lost 5 bases, and 14 bases lay between the germline ends. This CDR3 is 15 amino acids long. Looked up from germline, CDR1 is LNHDA and CDR2 is SQIVND (reference sequence). The CDR3 sequence: CASSIAGRGAYGYTF. The CDR3 DNA reads as TGTGCCAGTAGTATAGCTGGCAGGGGCGCTTATGGCTACACCTTC.

This clonotype showed up many times. The rearrangement links TRBV7-2 to TRBJ2-7, with a possible D match to TRBD2 (5 bases). The CDR3 length is 15 residues. Per the germline V gene, CDR1 is SGHTA and CDR2 is FQGNSA. V lost 5 bases, J lost 0 bases, and 14 bases lay in between. CDR3 loop: CASSPRLASSYEQYF. CDR3 bases: TGTGCCAGCAGCCCCCGGCTAGCTAGCTCCTACGAGCAGTACTTC.

CDR3 in DNA: TGTGCCAGCAGTTCCCTTGACAGGGGATACAATCAGCCCCAGCATTTT. Encoded protein: CASSSLDRGYNQPQHF. The chain joins TRBV27 to TRBJ1-5; 8 bases fit TRBD1. V trimming: 4 bases; J trimming: 3 bases; junction bases outside the gene matches: 8. CDR3 length equals 16 residues. Germline values: CDR1 MNHEY, CDR2 SMNVEV (reference sequence).

This clonotype was observed a single time. The V call is TRBV5-1, the J call TRBJ2-3; 9 bases align to TRBD2. In germline, CDR1 is SGHRS, CDR2 YFSETQ. V shed 0 bases, J shed 1 base, and the junction held 0 bases outside the gene matches. This CDR3 comprises 15 residues. CDR3 nucleotide sequence: TGCGCCAGCAGCTTGGAGCGGGGGGGCACAGATACGCAGTATTTT. Amino acids: CASSLERGGTDTQYF.

This clonotype occurred a few times. The chain couples TRBV2 to TRBJ1-1; D is unresolved. Germline CDR1 reads SNHLY; CDR2 reads FYNNEI. Trimming took 8 bases from V and 1 from J, leaving 11 bases between them. The CDR3 contains 13 residues. CDR3: CASRTERNTEAFF. The DNA of the CDR3 is TGTGCCAGCCGGACTGAACGGAACACTGAAGCTTTCTTT.

This clonotype showed up many times. The chain couples TRBV28 to TRBJ1-4, with a tentative D call TRBD1 (5 bases). Per germline, CDR1 MDHEN and CDR2 SYDVKM. V shed 3 bases and J shed 0 bases, with 8 bases lying between them. The CDR3 is 15 amino acids. The CDR3 bases are TGTGCCAGCAGTTTGAGGGGCGCAACTAATGAAAAACTGTTTTTT. This codes for CASSLRGATNEKLFF.

The chain joins TRBV20-1 to TRBJ1-1; tentatively, D is TRBD1 (6 bases). Between the trimmed V and J ends, which lost 0 bases and 6 bases, there was a span of 14 bases. The CDR3 runs to 14 residues. Germline CDR1 and CDR2: DFQATT and SNEGSKA (reference sequence). CDR3 bases: TGCAGTGCTAGAGAGGGGGGGCTGTTCCCTGAAGCTTTCTTT. Its translation: CSAREGGLFPEAFF.

The chain combines TRBV7-8 with TRBJ2-5; maybe TRBD2 (5 bases). Germline V gives CDR1 SGHVS, CDR2 FQNEAQ. The V gene lost 2 bases and the J gene lost 5 bases, with 15 bases spanning the gap. The CDR3 loop spans 15 amino acids. The CDR3 region has the DNA TGTGCCAGCAGCTTATTGGATGGGAGCGAGGAGACCCAGTACTTC. Translation: CASSLLDGSEETQYF.

This clonotype was seen many times. The chain joins TRBV7-2 to TRBJ2-7, with a tentative D call TRBD1 (6 bases). CDR3 length equals 17 residues. CDR1 and CDR2 from the germline V gene are SGHTA and FQGNSA. With 0 bases removed from V and 2 bases from J, the gap between germline ends came to 17 bases. The CDR3 is CASSLAHVGQMAYEQYF. The CDR3 DNA reads TGTGCCAGCAGCTTAGCGCACGTCGGACAGATGGCCTACGAGCAGTACTTC.

Worth noting for this clonotype: Because it lacks the conserved phenylalanine or tryptophan at the end, this CDR3 is likely a read error. V usage is TRBV7-9 and J usage is TRBJ2-2; D is unclear. The CDR3 contains 11 residues. V was trimmed by 0 bases and J by 8 bases, leaving 1 base between them. In germline, CDR1 is SEHNR, CDR2 FQNEAQ (reference sequence). CDR3 nucleotides: TGTGCCAGCAGCTTAGCTGGGGAGCTGTTTCTT. Its translation is CASSLAGELFL.

The genes are TRBV3-1 and TRBJ2-7; 7 bases align to TRBD1. Per germline, CDR1 LGHDT and CDR2 YNNKEL (reference sequence). The CDR3 runs 13 residues. V gave up 4 bases and J gave up 4 bases; unmatched junction bases: 4. CDR3 nucleotides: TGTGCCAGCAGCCCGAAGGGGGCTTACGAGCAGTACTTC. Its translation: CASSPKGAYEQYF.

The chain is built from TRBV12-5 and TRBJ1-2; D not resolved. The CDR3 loop spans 15 amino acids. Germline values: CDR1 LGHNT, CDR2 FRNRAP. V lost 8 bases and J 5 bases, leaving 21 bases between the germline ends. The CDR3 is CASSGTGISGYGYTF. The DNA for the CDR3 is TGTGCTAGTTCCGGCACGGGGATTTCGGGGTATGGCTACACCTTC.

This chain links TRBV7-3 with TRBJ2-7; TRBD1 is a possible D gene (5 bases). Trimming left V 5 bases short and J 6 bases short, with 20 bases between. The CDR3 sequence is 15 residues long. CDR1 SGHTA and CDR2 FQGTGA come from the germline V gene. CDR3 sequence reads: CASSRRQTATSEQYF. The CDR3 coding sequence is TGTGCCAGCAGCCGTCGACAGACCGCTACGAGCGAGCAGTACTTC.

This clonotype was detected only a few times. The chain couples TRBV7-6 to TRBJ2-2; 10 bases are a match to TRBD1. Looked up from germline, CDR1 is SGHVS and CDR2 is FNYEAQ. The length of the CDR3 is 15 residues. V was clipped by 5 bases and J by 6 bases; unmatched bases: 6. The CDR3 protein is CASSQGTGEAGELFF. The CDR3 DNA is TGTGCCAGCAGCCAAGGGACAGGGGAGGCCGGGGAGCTGTTTTTT.

This chain joins TRBV4-3 and TRBJ1-2, with D possibly being TRBD1 (6 bases). In germline, CDR1 is LGHNA, CDR2 YSLEER. The CDR3 loop spans 14 amino acids. V lost 4 bases and J 4 bases, leaving 13 bases between the germline ends. CDR3 DNA sequence: TGCGCCAGCAGCCGTATAGGGACACCCTATGGCTACACCTTC. Translation gives CASSRIGTPYGYTF.

The gene calls are TRBV18 and TRBJ1-2, with unresolved D. CDR3 length: 13 amino acids. Trimming took 0 bases from V and 7 from J, leaving 9 bases between them. Germline values: CDR1 KGHSH, CDR2 LQKENI. For the CDR3, the DNA is TGTGCCAGCTCACCACCGCACGGCTCTGGCTACACCTTC. Residues: CASSPPHGSGYTF.

This clonotype was seen a handful of times. The chain combines TRBV2 with TRBJ2-1; 10 bases align to TRBD1. This CDR3 spans 15 amino acids. Looked up from germline, CDR1 is SNHLY and CDR2 is FYNNEI. The ends lost 5 bases at V and 12 bases at J; junction bases unmatched: 13. The CDR3 loop reads CASSRDRGPEWTQFF. The CDR3 coding sequence is TGTGCCAGCAGTAGGGACAGGGGCCCTGAATGGACGCAGTTCTTC.

The chain links TRBV7-8 to TRBJ2-7; no definite D call. V was cut by 3 bases and J by 0 bases, with 15 bases left in between. CDR1 and CDR2 (germline): SGHVS, FQNEAQ. The CDR3 length is 16 residues. CDR3 sequence: CASSFPVDTSSYEQYF. Written as DNA, the CDR3 is TGTGCCAGCAGCTTCCCCGTCGACACAAGCTCCTACGAGCAGTACTTC.

The gene calls are TRBV7-9 and TRBJ1-1; the D gene is possibly TRBD1 (5 bases). The V and J ends lost 1 base and 0 bases respectively, with 9 bases between them. Per germline, CDR1 SEHNR and CDR2 FQNEAQ (reference sequence). The CDR3 consists of 15 residues. CDR3 nucleotides: TGTGCCAGCAGCTTAGTACCAGGGATGAACACTGAAGCTTTCTTT. It specifies CASSLVPGMNTEAFF.